What follows are 11 T cell receptor beta chains derived from one specimen sequenced in a study of T cell repertoires in cytomegalovirus infection. From the reads, TCRdb called clonotypes with MiXCR, one entry per CDR3 protein. The sample shows 170,000 or so distinct CDR3 sequences, approximately 17% of them seen only once. The sequenced material came from CD8+ T cells from PBMCs. The receptor set was obtained from a human donor in good health (CMV status not recorded). Some clones in this sample may be carry-over from other donors' samples.

The chain recombines TRBV4-1 with TRBJ2-1; 9 nucleotides match TRBD2. The CDR3 totals 13 residues. In germline, CDR1 is MGHRA, CDR2 YSYEKL. The V gene end was trimmed by 1 base and the J gene end by 9 bases; junction bases not matched to a gene: 1. CDR3 DNA sequence: TGCGCCAGCAGCCAAGTTAGCGGGAGTGAGCAGTTCTTC. It specifies CASSQVSGSEQFF.

The V call is TRBV20-1, the J call TRBJ2-2; tentatively, D is TRBD2 (6 bases). Trimming removed 3 bases from V and 3 bases from J, with 17 bases in between. The CDR3 loop spans 16 amino acids. The germline CDR1 and CDR2 sequences are DFQATT and SNEGSKA (reference sequence). CDR3: CSASRRGDQDTGELFF. CDR3 sequence (DNA): TGCAGTGCTAGTCGGCGCGGGGATCAAGACACCGGGGAGCTGTTTTTT.

J is TRBJ1-6 and V is TRBV7-9, with 8 bases identical to TRBD1. The CDR3 runs 17 residues. V shed 3 bases, J shed 7 bases, and the junction held 11 bases outside the gene matches. Germline lookup yields CDR1 SEHNR and CDR2 FQNEAQ (reference sequence). The CDR3 loop is CASSFPSRQGWNSPLHF. DNA of the CDR3: TGTGCCAGCAGCTTCCCTAGTCGACAGGGGTGGAATTCACCCCTCCACTTT.

The chain joins TRBV4-1 to TRBJ1-3, with a possible D match to TRBD1 (5 bases). The germline V and J ends were trimmed by 0 bases and 2 bases, with 11 bases remaining between them. CDR1 MGHRA and CDR2 YSYEKL come from the germline V gene. This CDR3 has 16 residues. The CDR3: CASSQDMGGAGNTIYF. In nucleotides, the CDR3 is TGCGCCAGCAGCCAAGATATGGGAGGGGCTGGAAACACCATATATTTT.

The rearrangement joins TRBV29-1 to TRBJ2-1; 11 bases line up with TRBD1. This CDR3 has 13 amino acids. Trimming at V came to 7 bases and at J to 9 bases, leaving 8 bases not matched to a gene. Germline CDR1 is SQVTM and CDR2 is ANQGSEA. The CDR3 nucleotides are TGCAGCGAACGGGACAGGGGGTCAGCTGAGCAGTTCTTC. It translates to CSERDRGSAEQFF.

At least ten counts were recorded for this clonotype. This chain uses TRBV7-8 with TRBJ2-1; 8 bases map to TRBD2. Trimming removed 4 bases from V and 2 bases from J; junction bases left unmatched: 7. The CDR3 length is 16 residues. CDR1 is SGHVS, CDR2 FQNEAQ, per germline. The CDR3 DNA follows: TGTGCCAGCAGCTCGGGACTAGTACGTCCCTACAATGAGCAGTTCTTC. Translating it yields CASSSGLVRPYNEQFF.

V usage is TRBV7-9 and J usage is TRBJ1-4, with no clear D. This CDR3 region has 16 residues. Trimming pared 1 base from V and 5 bases from J, leaving 14 bases between. The germline V gene has CDR1 SEHNR and CDR2 FQNEAQ (reference sequence). The DNA for the CDR3 is TGTGCCAGCAGCTTAGGCTCGAACAGAAAAAATGAAAAACTGTTTTTT. This gives the protein CASSLGSNRKNEKLFF.

CDR3 nucleotides: TGTGCCAGCAGTTACAAACCGGGAACGGCCGCGGACACTGAAGCTTTCTTT. Translated: CASSYKPGTAADTEAFF. The chain has TRBV6-5 and TRBJ1-1; D ambiguous. V dropped 2 bases and J dropped 3 bases, with 19 bases sitting between them. CDR1 MNHEY and CDR2 SVGAGI come from the germline V gene. This CDR3 spans 17 amino acids.

J is TRBJ1-5 and V is TRBV6-6; no firm D call. The germline gives CDR1 MNHNY, CDR2 SVGAGI (reference sequence). V lost 7 bases to trimming and J lost 0 bases, with 16 bases between them. This CDR3 is built from 16 residues. DNA for the CDR3: TGTGCCAGCAAGAGAGAAGAGGAATATAGCAATCAGCCCCAGCATTTT. Its protein is CASKREEEYSNQPQHF.

This clonotype appeared many times. At one end, the junction sequence differs from germline, possibly due to a read error. The V gene is TRBV7-7, the J gene TRBJ2-7; 9 nucleotides agree with TRBD1. Germline V gene data show CDR1 as SSHAT and CDR2 as FNYEAQ (reference sequence). This CDR3 has 13 residues. The CDR3 loop reads CASSLGGTGEQYF. The CDR3, as DNA: TGTGCTAGCAGCTTAGGCGGGACAGGGGAGCAGTACTTC.

The chain recombines TRBV6-2 or TRBV6-3 with TRBJ2-2, with 7 bases that match TRBD2. This CDR3 comprises 15 residues. Unmatched junction bases numbered 10, after V lost 7 bases and J lost 5 bases. Looked up from germline, CDR1 is MNHEY and CDR2 is SVGEGT. The CDR3 nucleotides are TGTGCCAGCACCCCCCCGGGGGGTTTAACCGGGGAGCTGTTTTTT. Protein product: CASTPPGGLTGELFF.